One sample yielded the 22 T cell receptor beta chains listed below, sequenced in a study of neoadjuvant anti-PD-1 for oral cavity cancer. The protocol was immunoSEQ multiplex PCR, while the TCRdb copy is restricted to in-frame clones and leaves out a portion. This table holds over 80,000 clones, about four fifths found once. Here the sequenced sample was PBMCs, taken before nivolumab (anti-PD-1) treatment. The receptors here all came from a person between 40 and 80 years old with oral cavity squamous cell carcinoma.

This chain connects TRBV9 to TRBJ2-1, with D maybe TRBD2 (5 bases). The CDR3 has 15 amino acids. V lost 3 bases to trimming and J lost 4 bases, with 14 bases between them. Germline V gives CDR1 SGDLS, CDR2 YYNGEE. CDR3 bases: TGTGCCAGCAGCGAGGGAGCGTCGGGGTACAATGAGCAGTTCTTC. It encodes CASSEGASGYNEQFF.

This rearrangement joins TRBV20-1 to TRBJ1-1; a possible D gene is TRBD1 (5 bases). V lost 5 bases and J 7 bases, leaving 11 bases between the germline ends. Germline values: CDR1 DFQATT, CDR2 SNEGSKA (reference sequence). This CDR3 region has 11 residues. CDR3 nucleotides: TGCAGTGCTTTTGCGACAGTTGAAGCTTTCTTT. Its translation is CSAFATVEAFF.

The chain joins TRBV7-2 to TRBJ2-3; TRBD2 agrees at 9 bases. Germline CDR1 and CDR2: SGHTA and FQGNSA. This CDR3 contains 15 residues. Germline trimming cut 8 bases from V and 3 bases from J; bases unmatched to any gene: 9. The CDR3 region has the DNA TGTGCCAGCCGTCCGGGACTAGCCTGGACAGATACGCAGTATTTT. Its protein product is CASRPGLAWTDTQYF. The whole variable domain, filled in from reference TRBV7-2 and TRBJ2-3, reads GAGVSQSPSNKVTEKGKDVELRCDPISGHTALYWYRQSLGQGLEFLIYFQGNSAPDKSGLPSDRFSAERTGGSVSTLTIQRTQQEDSAVYLCASRPGLAWTDTQYFGPGTRLTVL.

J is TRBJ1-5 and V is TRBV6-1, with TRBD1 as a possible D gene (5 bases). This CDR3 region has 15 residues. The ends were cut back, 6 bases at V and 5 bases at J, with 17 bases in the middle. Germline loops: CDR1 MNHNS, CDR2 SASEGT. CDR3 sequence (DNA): TGTGCCAGCAGCGGGGGAACAGAGGCTTATCAGCCCCAGCATTTT. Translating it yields CASSGGTEAYQPQHF.

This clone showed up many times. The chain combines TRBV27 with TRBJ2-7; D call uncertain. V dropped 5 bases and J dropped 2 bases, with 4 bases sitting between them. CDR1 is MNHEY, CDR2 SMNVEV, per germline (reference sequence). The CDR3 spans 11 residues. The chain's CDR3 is CASSTPYEQYF. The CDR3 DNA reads TGTGCCAGCAGTACCCCCTACGAGCAGTACTTC.

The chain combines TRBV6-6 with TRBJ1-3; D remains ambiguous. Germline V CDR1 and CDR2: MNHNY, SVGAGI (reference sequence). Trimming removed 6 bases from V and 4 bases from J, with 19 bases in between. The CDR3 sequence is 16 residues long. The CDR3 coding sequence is TGTGCCAGCAGGACCCGACATGAAACTATAGGAAACACCATATATTTT. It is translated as CASRTRHETIGNTIYF.

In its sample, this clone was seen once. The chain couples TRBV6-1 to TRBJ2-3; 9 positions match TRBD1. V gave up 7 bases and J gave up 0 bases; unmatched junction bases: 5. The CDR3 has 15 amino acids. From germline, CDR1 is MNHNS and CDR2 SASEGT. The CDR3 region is CASTRGQGSTDTQYF. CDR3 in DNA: TGTGCCAGCACTCGAGGACAGGGGAGCACAGATACGCAGTATTTT.

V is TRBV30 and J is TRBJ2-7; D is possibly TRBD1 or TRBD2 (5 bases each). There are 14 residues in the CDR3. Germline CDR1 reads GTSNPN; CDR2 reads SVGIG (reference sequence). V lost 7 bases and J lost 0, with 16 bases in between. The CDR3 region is CASTGAKSSYEQYF. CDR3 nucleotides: TGTGCCTCTACCGGGGCCAAGAGCTCCTACGAGCAGTACTTC.

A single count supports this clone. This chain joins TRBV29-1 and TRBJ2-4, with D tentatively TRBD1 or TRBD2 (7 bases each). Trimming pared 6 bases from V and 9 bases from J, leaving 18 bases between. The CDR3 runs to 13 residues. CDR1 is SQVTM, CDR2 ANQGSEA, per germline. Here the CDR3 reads CSVLTSRGGIQYF. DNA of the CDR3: TGCAGCGTCCTAACTAGCAGGGGGGGCATTCAGTACTTC.

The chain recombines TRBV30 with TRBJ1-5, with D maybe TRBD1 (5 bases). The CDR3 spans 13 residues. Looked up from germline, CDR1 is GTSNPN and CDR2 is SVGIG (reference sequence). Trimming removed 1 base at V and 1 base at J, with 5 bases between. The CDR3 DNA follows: TGTGCCTGGAGTGCAGGGAGCAATCAGCCCCAGCATTTT. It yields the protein CAWSAGSNQPQHF.

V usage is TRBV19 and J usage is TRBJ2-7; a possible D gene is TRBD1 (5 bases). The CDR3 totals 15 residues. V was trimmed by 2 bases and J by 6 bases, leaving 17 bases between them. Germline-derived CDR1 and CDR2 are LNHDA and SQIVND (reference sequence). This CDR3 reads CASSIRGSELREQYF. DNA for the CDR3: TGTGCCAGTAGTATAAGGGGATCAGAATTACGCGAGCAGTACTTC.

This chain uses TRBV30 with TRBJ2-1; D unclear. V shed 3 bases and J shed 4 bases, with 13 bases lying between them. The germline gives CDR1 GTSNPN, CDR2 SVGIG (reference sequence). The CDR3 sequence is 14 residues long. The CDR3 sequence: CAWRGALSYNEQFF. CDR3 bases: TGTGCCTGGAGAGGAGCCCTGAGTTACAATGAGCAGTTCTTC.

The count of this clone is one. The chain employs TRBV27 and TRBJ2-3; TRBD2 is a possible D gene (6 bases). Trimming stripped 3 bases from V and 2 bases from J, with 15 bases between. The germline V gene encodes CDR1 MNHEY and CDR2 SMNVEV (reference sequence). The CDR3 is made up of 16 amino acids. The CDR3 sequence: CASSLRGGLLTDTQYF. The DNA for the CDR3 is TGTGCCAGCAGTTTGCGGGGTGGGTTGCTCACAGATACGCAGTATTTT.

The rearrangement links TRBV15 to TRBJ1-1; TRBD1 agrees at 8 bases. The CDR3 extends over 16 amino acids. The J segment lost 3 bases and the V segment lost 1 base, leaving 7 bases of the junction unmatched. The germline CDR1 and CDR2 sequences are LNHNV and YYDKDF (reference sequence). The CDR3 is CATSRGGQGGYTEAFF. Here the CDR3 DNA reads TGTGCCACCAGCAGAGGAGGACAGGGAGGATACACTGAAGCTTTCTTT.

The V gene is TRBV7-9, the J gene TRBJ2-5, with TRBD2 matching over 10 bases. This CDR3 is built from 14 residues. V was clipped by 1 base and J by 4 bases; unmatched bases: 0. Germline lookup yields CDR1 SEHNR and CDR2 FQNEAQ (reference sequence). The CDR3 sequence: CASSLGTSGETQYF. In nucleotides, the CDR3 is TGTGCCAGCAGCTTAGGGACTAGCGGAGAGACCCAGTACTTC.

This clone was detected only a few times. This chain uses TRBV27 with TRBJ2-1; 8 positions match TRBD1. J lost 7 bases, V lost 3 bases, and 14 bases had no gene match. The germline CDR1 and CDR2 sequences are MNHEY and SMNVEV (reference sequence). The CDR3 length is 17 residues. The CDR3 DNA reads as TGTGCCAGCAGTTTTTATCAGGGGGCGCAGGAAGGGAATGAGCAGTTCTTC. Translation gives CASSFYQGAQEGNEQFF.

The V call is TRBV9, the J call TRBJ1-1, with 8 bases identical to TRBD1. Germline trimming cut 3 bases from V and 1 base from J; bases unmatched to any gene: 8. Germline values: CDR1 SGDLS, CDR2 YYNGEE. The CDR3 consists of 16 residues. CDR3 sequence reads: CASSAHLGTGNTEAFF. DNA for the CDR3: TGTGCCAGCAGCGCACACCTCGGGACAGGGAACACTGAAGCTTTCTTT.

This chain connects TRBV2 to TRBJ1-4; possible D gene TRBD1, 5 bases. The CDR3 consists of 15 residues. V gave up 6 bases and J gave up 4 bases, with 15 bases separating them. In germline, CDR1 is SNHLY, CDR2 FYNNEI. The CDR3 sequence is CASSLSGTGNEKLFF. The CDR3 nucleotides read TGTGCCAGCAGCCTTTCAGGGACCGGTAATGAAAAACTGTTTTTT.

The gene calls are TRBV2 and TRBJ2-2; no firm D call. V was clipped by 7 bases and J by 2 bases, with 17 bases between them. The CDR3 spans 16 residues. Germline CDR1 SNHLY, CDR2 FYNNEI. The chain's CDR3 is CASMKEHPSNTGELFF. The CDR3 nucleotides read TGTGCCAGCATGAAGGAACACCCTTCTAACACCGGGGAGCTGTTTTTT.

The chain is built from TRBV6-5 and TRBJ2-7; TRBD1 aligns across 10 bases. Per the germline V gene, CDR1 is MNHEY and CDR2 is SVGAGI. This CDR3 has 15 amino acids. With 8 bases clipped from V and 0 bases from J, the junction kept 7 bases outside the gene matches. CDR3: CASRGGDRGSYEQYF. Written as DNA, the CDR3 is TGTGCCAGCCGGGGGGGGGACAGGGGCTCCTACGAGCAGTACTTC.

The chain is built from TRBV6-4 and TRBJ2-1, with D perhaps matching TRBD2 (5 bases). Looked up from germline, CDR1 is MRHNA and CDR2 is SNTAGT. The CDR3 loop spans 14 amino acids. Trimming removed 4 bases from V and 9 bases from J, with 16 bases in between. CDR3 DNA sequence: TGTGCCAGCAGTGTCGGGGAGCGTTCCGGTGAGCAGTTCTTC. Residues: CASSVGERSGEQFF.

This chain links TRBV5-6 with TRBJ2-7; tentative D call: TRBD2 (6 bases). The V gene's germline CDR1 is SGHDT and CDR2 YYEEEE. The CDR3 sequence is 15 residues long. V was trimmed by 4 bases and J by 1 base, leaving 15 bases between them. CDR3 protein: CASSPGDLVSYEQYF. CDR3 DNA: TGTGCCAGCAGCCCCGGGGACTTAGTATCCTACGAGCAGTACTTC.